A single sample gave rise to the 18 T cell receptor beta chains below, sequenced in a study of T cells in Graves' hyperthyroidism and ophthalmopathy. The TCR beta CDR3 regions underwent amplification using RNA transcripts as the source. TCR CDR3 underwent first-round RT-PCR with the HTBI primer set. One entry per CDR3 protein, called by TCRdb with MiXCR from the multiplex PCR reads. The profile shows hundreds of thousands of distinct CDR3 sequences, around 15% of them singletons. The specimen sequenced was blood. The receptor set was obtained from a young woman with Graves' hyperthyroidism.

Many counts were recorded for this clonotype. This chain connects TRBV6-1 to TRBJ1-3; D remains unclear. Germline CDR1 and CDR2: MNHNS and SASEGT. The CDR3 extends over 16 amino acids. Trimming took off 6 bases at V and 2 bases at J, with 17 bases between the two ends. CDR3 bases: TGTGCCAGCAGATCCGGGAACCGGGGTACTGGAAACACCATATATTTT. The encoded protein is CASRSGNRGTGNTIYF.

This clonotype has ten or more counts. Here the CDR3 reads CASSLPAGGAEPNTGELFF. The CDR3 DNA follows: TGTGCCAGCAGCTTACCCGCGGGGGGAGCGGAGCCGAACACCGGGGAGCTGTTTTTT. The chain links TRBV13 to TRBJ2-2, with 8 bases matching TRBD2. This CDR3 spans 19 amino acids. Losses at the gene ends were 2 bases for V and 0 bases for J; bases not matched to a gene: 11. The germline V gene has CDR1 PRHDT and CDR2 FYEKMQ (reference sequence).

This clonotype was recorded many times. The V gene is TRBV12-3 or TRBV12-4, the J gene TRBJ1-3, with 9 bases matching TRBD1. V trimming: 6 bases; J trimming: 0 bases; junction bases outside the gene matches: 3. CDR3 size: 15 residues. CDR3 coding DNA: TGTGCCAGCAGCCGACAGGGGGTCTCTGGAAACACCATATATTTT. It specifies CASSRQGVSGNTIYF.

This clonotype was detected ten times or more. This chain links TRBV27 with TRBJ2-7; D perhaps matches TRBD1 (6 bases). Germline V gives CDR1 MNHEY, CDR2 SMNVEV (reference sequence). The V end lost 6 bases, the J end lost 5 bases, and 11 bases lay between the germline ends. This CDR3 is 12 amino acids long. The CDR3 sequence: CASRTGQDEQYF. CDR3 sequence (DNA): TGTGCCAGCAGGACAGGACAAGACGAGCAGTACTTC.

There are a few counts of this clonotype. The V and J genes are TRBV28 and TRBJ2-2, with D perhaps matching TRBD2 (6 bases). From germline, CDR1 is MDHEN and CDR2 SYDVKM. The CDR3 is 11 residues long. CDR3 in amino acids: CMAGRTGELFF. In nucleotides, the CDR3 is TGTATGGCGGGGAGAACCGGGGAGCTGTTTTTT. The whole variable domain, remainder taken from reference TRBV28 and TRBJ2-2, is DVKVTQSSRYLVKRTGEKVFLECVQDMDHENMFWYRQDPGLGLRLIYFSYDVKMKEKGDIPEGYSVSREKKERFSLILESASTNQTSMYLCMAGRTGELFFGEGSRLTVL.

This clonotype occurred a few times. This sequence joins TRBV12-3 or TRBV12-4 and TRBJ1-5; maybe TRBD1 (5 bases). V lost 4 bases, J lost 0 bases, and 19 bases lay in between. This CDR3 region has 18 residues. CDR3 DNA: TGTGCCAGCAGTTCGAGGAGGGGAGGAAATTTTAGCAATCAGCCCCAGCATTTT. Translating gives CASSSRRGGNFSNQPQHF.

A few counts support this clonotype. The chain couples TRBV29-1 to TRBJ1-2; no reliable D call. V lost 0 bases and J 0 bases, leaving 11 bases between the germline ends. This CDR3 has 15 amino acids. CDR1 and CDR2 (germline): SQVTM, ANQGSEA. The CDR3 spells CSVEDPGGANYGYTF. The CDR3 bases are TGCAGCGTTGAAGATCCCGGTGGGGCTAACTATGGCTACACCTTC.

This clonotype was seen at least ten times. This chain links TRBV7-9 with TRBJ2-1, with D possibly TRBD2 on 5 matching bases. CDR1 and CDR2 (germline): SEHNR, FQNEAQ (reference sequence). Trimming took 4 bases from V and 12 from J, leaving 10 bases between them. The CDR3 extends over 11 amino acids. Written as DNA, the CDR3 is TGTGCCAGCAGCTCGGAGGTAGGGCAGTTCTTC. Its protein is CASSSEVGQFF.

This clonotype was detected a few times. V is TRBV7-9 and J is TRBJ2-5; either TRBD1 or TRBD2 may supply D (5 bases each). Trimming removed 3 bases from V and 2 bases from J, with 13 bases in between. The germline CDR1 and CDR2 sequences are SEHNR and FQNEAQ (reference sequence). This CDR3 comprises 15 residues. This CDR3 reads CASSFGSGPQETQYF. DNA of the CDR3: TGTGCCAGCAGCTTTGGATCGGGACCTCAAGAGACCCAGTACTTC.

CDR3 sequence: CASSHPEQGRPGELFF. CDR3 sequence (DNA): TGCGCCAGCAGCCACCCCGAACAGGGAAGGCCCGGGGAGCTGTTTTTT. The V and J genes are TRBV4-1 and TRBJ2-2; maybe TRBD1 (6 bases). This CDR3 region has 16 residues. Germline V CDR1 and CDR2: MGHRA, YSYEKL. The V end lost 3 bases, the J end lost 6 bases, and 17 bases lay between the germline ends.

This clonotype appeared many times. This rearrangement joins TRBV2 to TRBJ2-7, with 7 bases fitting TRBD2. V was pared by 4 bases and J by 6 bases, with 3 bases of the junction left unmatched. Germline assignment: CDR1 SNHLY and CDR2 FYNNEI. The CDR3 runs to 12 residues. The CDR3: CASSGEGREQYF. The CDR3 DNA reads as TGTGCCAGCAGTGGGGAGGGACGCGAGCAGTACTTC.

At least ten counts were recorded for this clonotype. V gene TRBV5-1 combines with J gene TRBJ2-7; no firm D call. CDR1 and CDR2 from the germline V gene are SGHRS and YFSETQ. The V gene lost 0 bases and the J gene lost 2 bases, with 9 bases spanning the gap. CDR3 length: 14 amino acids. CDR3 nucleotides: TGCGCCAGCAGCTTGGTTGGGGTTCCCTACGAGCAGTACTTC. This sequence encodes CASSLVGVPYEQYF.

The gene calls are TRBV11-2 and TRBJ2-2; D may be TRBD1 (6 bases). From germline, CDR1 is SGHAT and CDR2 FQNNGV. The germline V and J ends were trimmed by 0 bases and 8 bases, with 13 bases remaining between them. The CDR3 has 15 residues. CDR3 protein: CASSLDLTGIGELFF. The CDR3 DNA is TGTGCCAGCAGCTTAGACCTGACAGGAATTGGGGAGCTGTTTTTT.

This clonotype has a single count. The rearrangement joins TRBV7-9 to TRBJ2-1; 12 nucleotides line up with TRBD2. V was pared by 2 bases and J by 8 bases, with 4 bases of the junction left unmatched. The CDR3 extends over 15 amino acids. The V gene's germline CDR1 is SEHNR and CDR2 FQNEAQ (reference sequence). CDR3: CASSLKLAGGYEQFF. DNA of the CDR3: TGTGCCAGCAGCTTAAAACTAGCGGGAGGTTATGAGCAGTTCTTC.

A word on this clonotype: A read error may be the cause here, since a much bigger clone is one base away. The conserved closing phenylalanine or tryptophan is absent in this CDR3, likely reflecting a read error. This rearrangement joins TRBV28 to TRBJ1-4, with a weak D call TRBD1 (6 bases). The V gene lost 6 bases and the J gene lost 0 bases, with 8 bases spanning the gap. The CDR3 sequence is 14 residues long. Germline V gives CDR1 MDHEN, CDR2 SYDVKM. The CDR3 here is CASRGAATNEKLFL. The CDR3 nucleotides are TGTGCCAGCAGGGGGGCCGCAACTAATGAAAAACTGTTTCTT.

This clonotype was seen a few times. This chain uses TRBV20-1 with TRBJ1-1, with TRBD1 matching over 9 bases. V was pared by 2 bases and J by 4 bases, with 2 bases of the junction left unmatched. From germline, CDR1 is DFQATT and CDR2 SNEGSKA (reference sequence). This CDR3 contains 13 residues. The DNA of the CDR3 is TGCAGTGCTAGATCGGACAGGGGCACTGAAGCTTTCTTT. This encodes CSARSDRGTEAFF.

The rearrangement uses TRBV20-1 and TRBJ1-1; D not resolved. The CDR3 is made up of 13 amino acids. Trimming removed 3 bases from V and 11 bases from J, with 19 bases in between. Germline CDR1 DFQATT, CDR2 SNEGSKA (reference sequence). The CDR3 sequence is CSASPGILARAFF. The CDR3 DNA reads TGCAGTGCTAGTCCGGGGATCCTCGCGCGGGCTTTCTTT.

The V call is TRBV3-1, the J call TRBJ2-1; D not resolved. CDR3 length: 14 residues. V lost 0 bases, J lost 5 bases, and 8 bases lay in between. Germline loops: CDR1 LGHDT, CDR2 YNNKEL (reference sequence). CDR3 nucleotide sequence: TGTGCCAGCAGCCAAGAAAACTACCACAATGAGCAGTTCTTC. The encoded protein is CASSQENYHNEQFF.